Listed here are 19 T cell receptor beta chains from one sample, sequenced in a study of cytomegalovirus exposure and HLA in healthy donors. Use of 60 Vbeta and 13 Jbeta primers characterized the PCR. Assay: immunoSEQ multiplex PCR; the TCRdb copy retains only in-frame clones and omits some. The sample has roughly 260,000 clones, 80% to 90% seen once. Specimen: PBMCs. The receptors were gathered from a woman in her forties in good health and CMV-seropositive.

This chain links TRBV9 with TRBJ1-5, with 7 positions matching TRBD1. CDR3 length: 13 amino acids. CDR1 is SGDLS and CDR2 is YYNGEE in the germline V gene. V gave up 4 bases and J gave up 8 bases; unmatched junction bases: 6. The CDR3 loop reads CASSPGGFEPQHF. The CDR3 bases are TGTGCCAGCAGCCCAGGGGGATTTGAGCCCCAGCATTTT.

The V call is TRBV9, the J call TRBJ2-1; 9 nucleotides align to TRBD2. The CDR3 totals 16 residues. Trimming at V came to 0 bases and at J to 7 bases, leaving 8 bases not matched to a gene. The germline gives CDR1 SGDLS, CDR2 YYNGEE. The DNA of the CDR3 is TGTGCCAGCAGCGTAGGAATCGAAGCGGGAGGAAATGAGCAGTTCTTC. Amino acid sequence: CASSVGIEAGGNEQFF.

The genes are TRBV28 and TRBJ2-7; TRBD2 matches at 14 bases. The junction had 4 bases not matched to a gene; V was cut back by 6 bases and J by 3 bases. The CDR3 has 15 amino acids. CDR1 is MDHEN and CDR2 is SYDVKM in the germline V gene. The DNA of the CDR3 is TGTGCCAGCAGGCGGGGACTAGCGGGAGTCTACGAGCAGTACTTC. It yields the protein CASRRGLAGVYEQYF.

The rearrangement joins TRBV6-1 to TRBJ1-2; TRBD1 is a possible D gene (5 bases). The CDR3 contains 13 residues. In germline, CDR1 is MNHNS, CDR2 SASEGT. The V end was cut by 6 bases, the J end by 4 bases, with 12 bases between. CDR3 sequence reads: CASRKTGGYGYTF. The CDR3 nucleotides read TGTGCCAGCAGAAAGACCGGGGGCTATGGCTACACCTTC.

The CDR3 DNA follows: TGCAGCGTTGTTTGGGCGGGAGGCTACACCTTC. It encodes CSVVWAGGYTF. This chain connects TRBV29-1 to TRBJ1-2; D unclear. Germline CDR1 is SQVTM and CDR2 is ANQGSEA. Trimming stripped 4 bases from V and 8 bases from J, with 11 bases between. The CDR3 runs to 11 residues.

The chain joins TRBV5-6 to TRBJ2-2; 8 nucleotides match TRBD1. The germline V gene has CDR1 SGHDT and CDR2 YYEEEE. The V gene end was trimmed by 0 bases and the J gene end by 0 bases; junction bases not matched to a gene: 7. The CDR3 has 18 residues. CDR3 protein: CASSLAGSGQANTGELFF. CDR3 DNA: TGTGCCAGCAGCTTGGCCGGCTCGGGACAGGCGAACACCGGGGAGCTGTTTTTT.

The chain links TRBV7-6 to TRBJ1-6; D gene uncertain. From germline, CDR1 is SGHVS and CDR2 FNYEAQ. CDR3 length: 15 amino acids. V shed 5 bases and J shed 9 bases, with 17 bases lying between them. The CDR3 region is CASSPSLAEGSPLHF. The DNA of the CDR3 is TGTGCCAGCAGCCCTTCCCTAGCTGAGGGTTCACCCCTCCACTTT.

The CDR3 sequence: CASSVSGGNEKLFF. The CDR3 DNA reads TGTGCCAGCAGCGTCTCAGGGGGAAATGAAAAACTGTTTTTT. The V and J genes are TRBV28 and TRBJ1-4, with 7 positions matching TRBD1. The germline gives CDR1 MDHEN, CDR2 SYDVKM. The CDR3 has 14 residues. J gave up 5 bases and V 6 bases, and 6 bases lay outside the gene matches. Using reference TRBV28 and TRBJ1-4 for the parts outside the CDR3, the full variable domain is DVKVTQSSRYLVKRTGEKVFLECVQDMDHENMFWYRQDPGLGLRLIYFSYDVKMKEKGDIPEGYSVSREKKERFSLILESASTNQTSMYLCASSVSGGNEKLFFGSGTQLSVL.

The chain combines TRBV6-6 with TRBJ1-6; perhaps TRBD1 as D (6 bases). The germline CDR1 and CDR2 sequences are MNHNY and SVGAGI (reference sequence). V lost 6 bases, J lost 8 bases, and 17 bases lay in between. CDR3 size: 15 residues. For the CDR3, the DNA is TGTGCCAGCAGCAACCCAGGGGCTTGGGATTCACCCCTCCACTTT. The encoded protein is CASSNPGAWDSPLHF.

This clone has only a few counts. The chain uses TRBV7-9 and TRBJ1-1; the D gene is possibly TRBD1 (6 bases). V lost 2 bases, J lost 3 bases, and 16 bases lay in between. The CDR3 covers 16 residues. In germline, CDR1 is SEHNR, CDR2 FQNEAQ (reference sequence). The CDR3 loop reads CASSLPRDTLDTEAFF. The CDR3 DNA sequence: TGTGCCAGCAGCTTACCCAGGGACACTCTGGACACTGAAGCTTTCTTT.

This clone was detected only a few times. This chain uses TRBV5-6 with TRBJ2-7; 9 bases are a match to TRBD2. J gave up 1 base and V 5 bases, and 4 bases lay outside the gene matches. The CDR3 extends over 14 amino acids. CDR1 and CDR2 (germline): SGHDT, YYEEEE. DNA for the CDR3: TGTGCCAGCAGGCCCGGACTAGCGTCCTACGAGCAGTACTTC. It encodes CASRPGLASYEQYF.

The J gene is TRBJ2-3, the V gene TRBV18; tentatively, D is TRBD2 (5 bases). This CDR3 contains 18 residues. Germline V gene sequence: CDR1 KGHSH, CDR2 LQKENI. Deletions cut 2 bases from V and 3 bases from J, with 21 bases between. The CDR3 DNA reads as TGTGCCAGCTCACCAGAATTTTCGGACTCTTCCTCGACAGATACGCAGTATTTT. It codes for CASSPEFSDSSSTDTQYF.

The chain combines TRBV18 with TRBJ2-3, with 8 positions matching TRBD2. V dropped 4 bases and J dropped 4; count of bases not matched to a gene: 4. The CDR3 is 14 residues long. Germline CDR1 reads KGHSH; CDR2 reads LQKENI. The CDR3 nucleotides are TGTGCCAGCTCACAAAGCGGGAGCGCAGATACGCAGTATTTT. Protein product: CASSQSGSADTQYF.

This chain joins TRBV4-2 and TRBJ2-7; 9 nucleotides line up with TRBD1. Germline V gene sequence: CDR1 LGHNA, CDR2 YNFKEQ. This CDR3 region has 15 residues. V dropped 0 bases and J dropped 8; count of bases not matched to a gene: 8. The CDR3: CASSQDWDRALQQYF. The CDR3 DNA reads TGTGCCAGCAGCCAAGATTGGGACAGGGCCCTCCAGCAGTACTTC.

The CDR3 sequence is CASSPRWGLVRETQYF. The CDR3 DNA follows: TGTGCCAGCAGCCCTCGGTGGGGGCTGGTCAGGGAGACCCAGTACTTC. The chain carries TRBV25-1 and TRBJ2-5; D is perhaps TRBD1 (6 bases). V shed 6 bases and J shed 5 bases, with 22 bases lying between them. The CDR3 spans 16 residues. CDR1 and CDR2 from the germline V gene are MGHDK and SYGVNS.

The genes are TRBV6-5 and TRBJ1-1; D not certain. Germline lookup yields CDR1 MNHEY and CDR2 SVGAGI. With 7 bases removed from V and 5 bases from J, the gap between germline ends came to 8 bases. The CDR3 extends over 11 amino acids. The DNA of the CDR3 is TGTGCCAGCATCGATAGAACTGAAGCTTTCTTT. Translated: CASIDRTEAFF.

The genes are TRBV18 and TRBJ1-5; D possibly corresponds to TRBD1 (5 bases). The CDR3 has 14 amino acids. Germline V gene sequence: CDR1 KGHSH, CDR2 LQKENI. V was shortened by 4 bases and J by 3 bases, with 10 bases between the two germline ends. The CDR3 DNA reads as TGTGCCAGCTCACAGGGGCAGACCAATCAGCCCCAGCATTTT. It is translated as CASSQGQTNQPQHF.

This clone has more than one count but fewer than ten. The chain carries TRBV30 and TRBJ2-1; D may be TRBD1 (6 bases). V was cut by 3 bases and J by 6 bases, with 12 bases left in between. The CDR3 is 13 amino acids. The germline V gene encodes CDR1 GTSNPN and CDR2 SVGIG (reference sequence). The CDR3 DNA follows: TGTGCCTGGAGCCCCGCAGGGGTCAATGAGCAGTTCTTC. Encoded protein: CAWSPAGVNEQFF.

This clone has just a few counts. This chain connects TRBV9 to TRBJ1-1; 7 bases line up with TRBD1. The CDR3 spans 17 residues. CDR1 and CDR2 from the germline V gene are SGDLS and YYNGEE. J gave up 1 base and V 0 bases, and 9 bases lay outside the gene matches. The CDR3 coding sequence is TGTGCCAGCAGCGTAGCTGGACAGGCCCCATCGAACACTGAAGCTTTCTTT. Translated: CASSVAGQAPSNTEAFF.